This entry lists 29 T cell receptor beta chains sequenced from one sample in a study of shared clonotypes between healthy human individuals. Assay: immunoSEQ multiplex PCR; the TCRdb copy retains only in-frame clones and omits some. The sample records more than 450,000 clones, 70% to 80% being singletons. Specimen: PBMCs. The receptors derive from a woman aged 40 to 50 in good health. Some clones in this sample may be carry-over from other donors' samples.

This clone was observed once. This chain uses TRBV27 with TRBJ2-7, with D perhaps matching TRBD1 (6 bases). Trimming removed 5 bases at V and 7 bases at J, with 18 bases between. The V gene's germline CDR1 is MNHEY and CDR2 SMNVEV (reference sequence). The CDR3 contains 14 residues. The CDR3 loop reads CASSGVQGMREQYF. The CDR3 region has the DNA TGTGCCAGCAGTGGAGTACAGGGAATGAGGGAGCAGTACTTC.

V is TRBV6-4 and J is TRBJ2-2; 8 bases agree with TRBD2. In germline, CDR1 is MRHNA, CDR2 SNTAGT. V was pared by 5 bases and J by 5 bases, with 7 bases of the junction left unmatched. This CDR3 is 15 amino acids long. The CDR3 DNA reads TGTGCCAGCAGTTCCGGACTAGCAGAAACCGGGGAGCTGTTTTTT. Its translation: CASSSGLAETGELFF.

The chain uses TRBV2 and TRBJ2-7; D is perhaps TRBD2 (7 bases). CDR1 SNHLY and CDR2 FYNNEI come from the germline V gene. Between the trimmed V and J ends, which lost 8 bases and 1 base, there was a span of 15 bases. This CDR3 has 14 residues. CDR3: CASDRRGGSYEQYF. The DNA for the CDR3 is TGTGCCAGCGACAGGAGGGGGGGTTCCTACGAGCAGTACTTC. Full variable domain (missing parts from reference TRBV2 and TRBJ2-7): EPEVTQTPSHQVTQMGQEVILRCVPISNHLYFYWYRQILGQKVEFLVSFYNNEISEKSEIFDDQFSVERPDGSNFTLKIRSTKLEDSAMYFCASDRRGGSYEQYFGPGTRLTVT.

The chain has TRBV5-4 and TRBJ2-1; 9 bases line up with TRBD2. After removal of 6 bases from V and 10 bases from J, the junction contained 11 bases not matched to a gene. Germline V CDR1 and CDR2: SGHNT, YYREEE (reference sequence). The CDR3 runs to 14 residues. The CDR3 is CASTLMLAGSEQFF. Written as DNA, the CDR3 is TGTGCCAGCACCCTAATGCTAGCGGGATCCGAGCAGTTCTTC.

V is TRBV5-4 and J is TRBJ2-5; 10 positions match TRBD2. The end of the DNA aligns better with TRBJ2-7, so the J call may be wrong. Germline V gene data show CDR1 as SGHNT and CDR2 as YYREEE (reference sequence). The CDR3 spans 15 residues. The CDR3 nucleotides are TGTGCCAGCAGCCCGGCGGGACTAGCGTCCGACGAGCAGTACTTC. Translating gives CASSPAGLASDEQYF.

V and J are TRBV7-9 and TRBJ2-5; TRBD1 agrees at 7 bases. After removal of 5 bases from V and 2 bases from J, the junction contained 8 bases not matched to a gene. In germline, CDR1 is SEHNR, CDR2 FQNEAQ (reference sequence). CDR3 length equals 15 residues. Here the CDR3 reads CASSVYRDRQETQYF. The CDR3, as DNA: TGTGCCAGCAGCGTCTACCGGGACAGACAAGAGACCCAGTACTTC.

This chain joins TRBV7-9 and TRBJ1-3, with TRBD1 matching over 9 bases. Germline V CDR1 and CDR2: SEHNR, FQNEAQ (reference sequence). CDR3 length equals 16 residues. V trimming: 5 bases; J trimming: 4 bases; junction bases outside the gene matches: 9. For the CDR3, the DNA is TGTGCCAGCAGCCAACCGGGACAGGGTATAGGAAACACCATATATTTT. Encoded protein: CASSQPGQGIGNTIYF.

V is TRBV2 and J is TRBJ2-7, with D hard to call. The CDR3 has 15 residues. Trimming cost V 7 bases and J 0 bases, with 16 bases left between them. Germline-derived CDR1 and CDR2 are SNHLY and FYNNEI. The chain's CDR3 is CASTYSPSSSYEQYF. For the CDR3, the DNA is TGTGCCAGCACCTATAGCCCCTCGAGCTCCTACGAGCAGTACTTC.

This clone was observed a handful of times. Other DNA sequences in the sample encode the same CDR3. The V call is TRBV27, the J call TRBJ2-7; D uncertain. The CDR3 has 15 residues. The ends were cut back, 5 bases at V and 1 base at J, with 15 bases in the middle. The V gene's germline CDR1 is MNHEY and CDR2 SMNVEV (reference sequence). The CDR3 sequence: CASSPQDGLSYEQYF. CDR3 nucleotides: TGTGCCAGCAGTCCCCAGGACGGTCTGTCCTACGAGCAGTACTTC.

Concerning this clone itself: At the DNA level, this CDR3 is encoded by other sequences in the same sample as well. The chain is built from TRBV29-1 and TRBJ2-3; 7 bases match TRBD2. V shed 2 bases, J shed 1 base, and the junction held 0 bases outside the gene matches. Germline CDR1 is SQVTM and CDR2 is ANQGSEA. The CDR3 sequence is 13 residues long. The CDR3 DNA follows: TGCAGCGTTGAACTAGCGGGCACAGATACGCAGTATTTT. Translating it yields CSVELAGTDTQYF.

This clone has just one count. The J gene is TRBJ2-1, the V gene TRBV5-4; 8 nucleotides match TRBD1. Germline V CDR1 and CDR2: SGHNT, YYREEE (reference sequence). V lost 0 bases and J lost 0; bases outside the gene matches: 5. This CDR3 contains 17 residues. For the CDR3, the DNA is TGTGCCAGCAGCTTGGGGCAGGGGGCATCCTCCTACAATGAGCAGTTCTTC. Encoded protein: CASSLGQGASSYNEQFF.

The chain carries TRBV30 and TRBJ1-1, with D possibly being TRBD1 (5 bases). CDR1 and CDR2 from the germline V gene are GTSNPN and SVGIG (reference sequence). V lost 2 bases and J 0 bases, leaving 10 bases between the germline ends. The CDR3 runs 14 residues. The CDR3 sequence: CAWSMGGMNTEAFF. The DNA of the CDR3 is TGTGCCTGGAGTATGGGGGGGATGAACACTGAAGCTTTCTTT.

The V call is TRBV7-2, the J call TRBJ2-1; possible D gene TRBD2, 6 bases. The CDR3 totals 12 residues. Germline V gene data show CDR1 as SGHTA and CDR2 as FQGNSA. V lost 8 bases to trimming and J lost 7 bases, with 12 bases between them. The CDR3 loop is CASGGIWNEQFF. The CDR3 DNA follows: TGTGCCAGCGGGGGGATATGGAATGAGCAGTTCTTC.

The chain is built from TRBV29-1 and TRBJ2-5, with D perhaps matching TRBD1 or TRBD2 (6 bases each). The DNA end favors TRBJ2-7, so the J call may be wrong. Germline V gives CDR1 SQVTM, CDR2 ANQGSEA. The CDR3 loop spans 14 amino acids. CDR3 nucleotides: TGCAGCGTTGAAGATCCGAAGGGGGGCTACGAGCAGTACTTC. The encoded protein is CSVEDPKGGYEQYF.

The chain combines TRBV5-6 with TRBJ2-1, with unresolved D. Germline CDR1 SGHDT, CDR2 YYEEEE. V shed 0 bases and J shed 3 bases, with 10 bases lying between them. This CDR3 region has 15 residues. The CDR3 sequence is CASSLGSLNYNEQFF. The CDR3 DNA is TGTGCCAGCAGCTTGGGTTCACTAAACTACAATGAGCAGTTCTTC.

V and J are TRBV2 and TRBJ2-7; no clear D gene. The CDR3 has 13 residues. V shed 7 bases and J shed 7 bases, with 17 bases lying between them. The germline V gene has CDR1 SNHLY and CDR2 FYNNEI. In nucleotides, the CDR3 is TGTGCCAGCACCTCCCCTAATTTCCTGGAGCAGTACTTC. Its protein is CASTSPNFLEQYF.

The CDR3 loop reads CASRGRTASTDTQYF. In nucleotides, the CDR3 is TGTGCCAGCAGGGGGAGGACGGCTAGCACAGATACGCAGTATTTT. The chain carries TRBV2 and TRBJ2-3, with D tentatively TRBD2 (6 bases). The CDR3 is made up of 15 amino acids. Germline CDR1 reads SNHLY; CDR2 reads FYNNEI. V was trimmed by 6 bases and J by 0 bases, leaving 13 bases between them.

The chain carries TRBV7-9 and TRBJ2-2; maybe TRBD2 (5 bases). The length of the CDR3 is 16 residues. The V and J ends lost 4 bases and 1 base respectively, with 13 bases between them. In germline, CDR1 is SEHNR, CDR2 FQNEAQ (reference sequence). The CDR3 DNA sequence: TGTGCCAGCAGCTCCTCGACTAACAAGAACACCGGGGAGCTGTTTTTT. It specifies CASSSSTNKNTGELFF.

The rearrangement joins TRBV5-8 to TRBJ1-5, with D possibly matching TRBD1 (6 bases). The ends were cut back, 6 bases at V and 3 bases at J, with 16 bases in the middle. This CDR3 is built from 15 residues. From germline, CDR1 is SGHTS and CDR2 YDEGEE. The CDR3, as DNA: TGTGCCAGCAAGGGGGGGCTCTGGGTCAATCAGCCCCAGCATTTT. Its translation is CASKGGLWVNQPQHF.

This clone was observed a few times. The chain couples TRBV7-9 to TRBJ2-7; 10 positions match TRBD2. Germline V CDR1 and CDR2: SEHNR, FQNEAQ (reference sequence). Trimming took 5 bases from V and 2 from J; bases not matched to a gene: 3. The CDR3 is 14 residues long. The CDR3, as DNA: TGTGCCAGCAGCCCCCTAGCGGGAGCCTACGAGCAGTACTTC. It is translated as CASSPLAGAYEQYF.

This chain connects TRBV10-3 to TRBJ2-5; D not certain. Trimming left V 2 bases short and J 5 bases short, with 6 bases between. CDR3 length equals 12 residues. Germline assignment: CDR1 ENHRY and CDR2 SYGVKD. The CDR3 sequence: CAISEGDETQYF. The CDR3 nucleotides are TGTGCCATCAGTGAGGGTGACGAGACCCAGTACTTC.

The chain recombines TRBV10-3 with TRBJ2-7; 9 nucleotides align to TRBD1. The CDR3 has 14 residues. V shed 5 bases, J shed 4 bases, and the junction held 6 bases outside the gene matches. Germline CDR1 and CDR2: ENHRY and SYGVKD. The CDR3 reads CAISPGQGIYEQYF. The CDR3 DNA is TGTGCCATCAGTCCGGGACAGGGTATATACGAGCAGTACTTC.

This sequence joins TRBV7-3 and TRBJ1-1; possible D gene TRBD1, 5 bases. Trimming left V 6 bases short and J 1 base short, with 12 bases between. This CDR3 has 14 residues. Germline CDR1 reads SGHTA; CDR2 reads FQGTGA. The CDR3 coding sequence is TGTGCCAGCAGTAGGGACGGACCGAACACTGAAGCTTTCTTT. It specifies CASSRDGPNTEAFF.

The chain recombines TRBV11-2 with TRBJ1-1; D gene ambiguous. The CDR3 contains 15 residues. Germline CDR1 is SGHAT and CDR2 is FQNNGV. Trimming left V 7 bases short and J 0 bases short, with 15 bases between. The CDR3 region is CASTSTEGMNTEAFF. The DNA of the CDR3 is TGTGCCAGCACCTCTACCGAGGGCATGAACACTGAAGCTTTCTTT.

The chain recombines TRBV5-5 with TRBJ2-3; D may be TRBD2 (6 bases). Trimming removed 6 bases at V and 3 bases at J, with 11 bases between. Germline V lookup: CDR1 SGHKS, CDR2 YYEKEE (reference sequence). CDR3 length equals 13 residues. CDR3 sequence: CASKRAATDTQYF. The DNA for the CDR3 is TGTGCCAGCAAGCGGGCGGCGACAGATACGCAGTATTTT.

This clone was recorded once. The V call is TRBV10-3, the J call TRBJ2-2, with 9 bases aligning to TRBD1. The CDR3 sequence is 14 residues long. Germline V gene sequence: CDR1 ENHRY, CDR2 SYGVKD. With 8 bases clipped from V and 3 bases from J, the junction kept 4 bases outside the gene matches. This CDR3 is CAIGTGRYTGELFF. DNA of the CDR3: TGTGCCATCGGGACAGGGCGATACACCGGGGAGCTGTTTTTT.

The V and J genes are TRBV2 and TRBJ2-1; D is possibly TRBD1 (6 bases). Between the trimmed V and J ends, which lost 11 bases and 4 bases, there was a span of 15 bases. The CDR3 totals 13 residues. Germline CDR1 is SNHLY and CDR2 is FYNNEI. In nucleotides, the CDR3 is TGTGCCCAAGGAGGACAGATATACAATGAGCAGTTCTTC. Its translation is CAQGGQIYNEQFF.

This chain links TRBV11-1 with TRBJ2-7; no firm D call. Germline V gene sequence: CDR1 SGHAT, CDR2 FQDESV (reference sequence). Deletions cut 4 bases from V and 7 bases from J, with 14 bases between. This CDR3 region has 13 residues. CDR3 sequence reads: CASSSADFSEQYF. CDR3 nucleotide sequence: TGTGCCAGCAGCTCAGCAGATTTCTCAGAGCAGTACTTC.

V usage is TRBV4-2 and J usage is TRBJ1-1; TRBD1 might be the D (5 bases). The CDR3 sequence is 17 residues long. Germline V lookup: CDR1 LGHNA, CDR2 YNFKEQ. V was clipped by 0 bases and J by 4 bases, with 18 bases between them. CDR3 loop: CASSQDWRQPGGTEAFF. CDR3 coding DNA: TGTGCCAGCAGCCAAGATTGGCGCCAACCGGGGGGCACTGAAGCTTTCTTT.